Below, one T cell receptor beta chain is given with its context. The antigen it binds to is not known. Qualities for individual bases were not recorded, and no much larger clone is one base off. CDR1 MNHEY and CDR2 SVGEGT were looked up in the germline V gene. The CDR3 numbers 17 residues from cysteine through phenylalanine. Just the 51-base CDR3 DNA is kept, in frame starting at base 1. Trimming leaves V shorter by 6 bases and J shorter by 0 bases, with the junction holding 11 bases beyond the gene matches. The immunoSEQ Assay, a bias-controlled multiplex PCR, was used to amplify TCRbeta CDR3 regions from genomic DNA. As for the original processing: Within the assay, amplification of reference gene primers was used to estimate how many nucleated cells each sample contained. To quantify the absolute abundance of each unique TCRbeta CDR3 rearrangement, sequence reads were collapsed and filtered. For each sample, productive Simpson clonality was calculated by taking the square root of Simpson's diversity index across productive rearrangements. Not all clones reach the TCRdb copy of this immuneACCESS table, which keeps in-frame sequences only. Checked studies attribute under half of the gap to unresolved V genes and leave the rest unexplained. The V and J calls and clone size come from that table; D and trimming were worked out from the DNA. Here the sample has about 160,000 clones; 70% to 90% occur a single time. Approximately 7% of the sample is taken by the ten largest.

At one collaborating source in Seattle, patients were enrolled during active infection and were followed longitudinally through the course of disease. Each collaborating institution followed its own protocols to collect whole blood in K2EDTA tubes. For TCRbeta analysis, collaborators shipped samples in one of three forms: frozen whole blood, isolated PBMCs, or DNA extracted from either of those sample types. The data derive from a study of blood T cell repertoires in COVID-19 (dated by TCRdb to about 2020). Regarding the research as a whole: Samples from collaborators originated in the United States, Italy and Spain and spanned both the acute and convalescent phases of COVID-19. The prospective study material was composed of cDNA or gDNA derived from T cells, B-cell-depleted T cells, or PBMCs. The dataset comprised deeply sampled blood TCRbeta repertoires from subjects exposed to, actively infected with, or recovered from COVID-19. The repertoires were made available in a free public database intended to serve as a resource for research on the immune response to SARS-CoV-2. The samples were drawn from two sources: the first 160 participants of the ongoing ImmuneRACE study, and over 950 subjects contributed by 6 global collaborators. Nearly every sample came with metadata listing a de-identified subject ID, COVID-19 status, age in years and sex. HLA class I and class II types, where available, came from metadata supplied by the sample provider rather than from assay-based typing. Here is what the overall study found, with its caveats: The quantity of clinical and demographic metadata differed by source and by participant and was supplied without curation.

This receptor chain uses TRBV6-2 or TRBV6-3 and TRBJ2-3; 8 junctional bases match TRBD2. The sample comprised peripheral blood. The clonotype comes from an elderly man with COVID-19, enrolled during active disease. The CDR3: CASSPFGGGFSTDTQYF. The bases read TGTGCCAGCAGCCCCTTTGGCGGGGGGTTTAGCACAGATACGCAGTATTTT.